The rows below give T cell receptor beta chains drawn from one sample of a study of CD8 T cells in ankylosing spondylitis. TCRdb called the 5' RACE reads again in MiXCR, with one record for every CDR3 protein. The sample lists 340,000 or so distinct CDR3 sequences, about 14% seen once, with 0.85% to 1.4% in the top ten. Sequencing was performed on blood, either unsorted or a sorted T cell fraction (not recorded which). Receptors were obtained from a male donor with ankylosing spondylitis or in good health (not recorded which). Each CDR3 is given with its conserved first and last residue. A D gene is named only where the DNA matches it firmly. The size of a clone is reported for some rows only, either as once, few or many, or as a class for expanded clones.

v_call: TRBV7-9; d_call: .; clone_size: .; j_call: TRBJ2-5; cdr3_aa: CASSLAGFQETQYF; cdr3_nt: TGTGCCAGCAGCTTAGCCGGGTTCCAAGAGACCCAGTACTTC
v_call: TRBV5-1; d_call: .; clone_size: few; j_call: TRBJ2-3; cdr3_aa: CASSEDRYTDTQYF; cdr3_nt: TGCGCCAGCAGCGAGGACAGATACACAGATACGCAGTATTTT
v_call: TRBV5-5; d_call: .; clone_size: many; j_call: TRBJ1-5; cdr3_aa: CASSPGHSNQPQHF; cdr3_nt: TGTGCCAGCAGTCCAGGACATAGCAATCAGCCCCAGCATTTT
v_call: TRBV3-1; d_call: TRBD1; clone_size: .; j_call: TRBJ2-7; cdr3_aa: CASSHTRQGYEQYF; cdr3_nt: TGTGCCAGCAGCCATACCCGACAGGGGTACGAGCAGTACTTC
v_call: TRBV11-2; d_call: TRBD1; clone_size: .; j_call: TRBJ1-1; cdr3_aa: CASSSYRDRANTEAFF; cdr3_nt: TGTGCCAGCAGCTCCTACCGGGACAGGGCGAACACTGAAGCTTTCTTT
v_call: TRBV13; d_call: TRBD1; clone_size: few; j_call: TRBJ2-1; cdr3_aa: CASSLIQVQGRYNEQFF; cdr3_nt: TGTGCCAGCAGCTTAATCCAGGTACAGGGGCGTTACAATGAGCAGTTCTTC
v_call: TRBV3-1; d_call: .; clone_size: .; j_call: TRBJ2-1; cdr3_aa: CASSPRDTSYNEQFF; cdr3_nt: TGTGCCAGCAGCCCCCGGGACACGAGCTACAATGAGCAGTTCTTC
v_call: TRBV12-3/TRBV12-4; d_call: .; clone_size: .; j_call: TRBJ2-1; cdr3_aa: CASATYNEQFF; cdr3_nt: TGTGCCAGCGCGACCTACAATGAGCAGTTCTTC
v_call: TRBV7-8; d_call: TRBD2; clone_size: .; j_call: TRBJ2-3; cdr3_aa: CASSLAGGRGTDTQYF; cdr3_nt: TGTGCCAGCAGTCTAGCGGGGGGGCGAGGCACAGATACGCAGTATTTT
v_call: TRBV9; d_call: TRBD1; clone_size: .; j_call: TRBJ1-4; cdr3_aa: CASSVATGTGTQGKLFF; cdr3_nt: TGTGCCAGCAGCGTAGCTACAGGGACAGGCACCCAAGGGAAACTGTTTTTT
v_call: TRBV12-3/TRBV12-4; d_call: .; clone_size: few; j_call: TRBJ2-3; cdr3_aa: CASSSGGRDTQYF; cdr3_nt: TGTGCCAGCAGTTCGGGGGGCCGGGATACGCAGTATTTT
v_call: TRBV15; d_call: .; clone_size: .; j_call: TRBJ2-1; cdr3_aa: CATSSRQNNEQFF; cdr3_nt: TGTGCCACCAGCAGCAGACAGAACAATGAGCAGTTCTTC
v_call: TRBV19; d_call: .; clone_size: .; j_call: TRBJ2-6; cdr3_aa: CASSIERIRASGANVLTF; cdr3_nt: TGTGCCAGTAGTATAGAGAGGATTCGGGCTTCTGGGGCCAACGTCCTGACTTTC
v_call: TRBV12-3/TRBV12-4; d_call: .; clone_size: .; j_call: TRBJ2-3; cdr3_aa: CASRARTDTQYF; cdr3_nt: TGTGCCAGCAGGGCTCGCACAGATACGCAGTATTTT
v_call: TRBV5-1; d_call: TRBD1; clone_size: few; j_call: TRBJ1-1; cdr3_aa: CASSGDSEAFF; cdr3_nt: TGCGCCAGCAGCGGGGACAGTGAAGCTTTCTTT
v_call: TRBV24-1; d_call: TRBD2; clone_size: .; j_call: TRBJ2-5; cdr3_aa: CATSDPGGETQYF; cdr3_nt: TGTGCCACCAGTGATCCGGGAGGGGAGACCCAGTACTTC
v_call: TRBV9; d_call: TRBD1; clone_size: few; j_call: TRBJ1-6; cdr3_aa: CASSSQLGQGGVLHF; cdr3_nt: TGTGCCAGCAGCTCACAACTGGGACAGGGAGGGGTCCTCCACTTT
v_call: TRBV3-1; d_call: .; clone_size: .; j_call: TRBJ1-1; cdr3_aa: CASSQVTVRGSEAFF; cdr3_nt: TGTGCCAGCAGCCAAGTGACAGTTCGAGGCTCTGAAGCTTTCTTT
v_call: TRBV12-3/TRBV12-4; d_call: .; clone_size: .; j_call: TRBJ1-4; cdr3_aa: CASSLRDRREKLFF; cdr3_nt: TGTGCCAGCAGTCTCCGGGACCGGAGAGAAAAACTGTTTTTT
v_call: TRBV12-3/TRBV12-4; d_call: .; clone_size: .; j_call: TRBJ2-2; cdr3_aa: CASRPTAGELFF; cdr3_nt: TGTGCCAGCAGACCCACGGCCGGGGAGCTGTTTTTT
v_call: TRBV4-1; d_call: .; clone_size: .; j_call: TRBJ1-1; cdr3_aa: CASSQVAFGLMNTEAFF; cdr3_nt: TGCGCCAGCAGCCAAGTGGCCTTCGGTCTCATGAACACTGAAGCTTTCTTT
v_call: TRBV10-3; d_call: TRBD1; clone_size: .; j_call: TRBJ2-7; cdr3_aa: CAIRTGDHEQYF; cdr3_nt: TGTGCCATTCGGACAGGGGACCACGAGCAGTACTTC
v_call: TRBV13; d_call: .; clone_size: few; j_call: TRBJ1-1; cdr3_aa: CASSRRGQENTEAFF; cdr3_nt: TGTGCCAGCAGCCGCCGCGGTCAGGAGAACACTGAAGCTTTCTTT
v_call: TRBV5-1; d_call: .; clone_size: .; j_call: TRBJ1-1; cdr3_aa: CASSLVAGAMSTEAFF; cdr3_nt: TGCGCCAGCAGCTTGGTGGCAGGAGCTATGAGCACTGAAGCTTTCTTT
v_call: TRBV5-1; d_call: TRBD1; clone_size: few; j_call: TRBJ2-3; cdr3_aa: CASSLRQGEDTQYF; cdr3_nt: TGCGCCAGCAGCTTGAGGCAGGGGGAGGATACGCAGTATTTT
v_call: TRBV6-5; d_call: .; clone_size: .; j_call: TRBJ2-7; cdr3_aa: CASRARIHEQYF; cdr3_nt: TGTGCCAGCAGGGCGAGGATTCACGAGCAGTACTTC
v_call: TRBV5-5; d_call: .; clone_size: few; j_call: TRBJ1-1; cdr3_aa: CASQVGVYTEAFF; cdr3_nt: TGTGCCAGCCAAGTGGGGGTTTACACTGAAGCTTTCTTT
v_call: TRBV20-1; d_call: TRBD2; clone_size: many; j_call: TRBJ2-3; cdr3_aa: CSAASSGGGRGDTQYF; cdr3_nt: TGCAGTGCTGCCTCCAGCGGGGGGGGGAGGGGAGATACGCAGTATTTT
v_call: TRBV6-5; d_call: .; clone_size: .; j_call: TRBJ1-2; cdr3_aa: CASSYLDSVYGYTF; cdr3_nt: TGTGCCAGCAGTTACTTAGACAGTGTCTATGGCTACACCTTC
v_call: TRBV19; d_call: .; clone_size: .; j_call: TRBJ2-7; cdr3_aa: CASSTRTAVEEQYF; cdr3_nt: TGTGCCAGTAGTACCCGGACCGCGGTGGAGGAGCAGTACTTC
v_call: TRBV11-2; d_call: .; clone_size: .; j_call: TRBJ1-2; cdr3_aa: CASTRIMQGNSGYTF; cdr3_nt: TGTGCCAGCACCCGGATCATGCAGGGGAATTCTGGCTACACCTTC
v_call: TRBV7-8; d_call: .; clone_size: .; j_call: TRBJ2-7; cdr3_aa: CASSLTPDPYEQYF; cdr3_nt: TGTGCCAGCAGCTTAACCCCAGATCCCTACGAGCAGTACTTC
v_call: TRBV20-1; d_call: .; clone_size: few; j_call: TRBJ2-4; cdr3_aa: CSAWRGLAKNIQYF; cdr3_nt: TGCAGTGCTTGGCGGGGGCTAGCCAAAAACATTCAGTACTTC
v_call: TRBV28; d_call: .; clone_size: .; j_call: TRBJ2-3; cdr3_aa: CASTSPPANTQYF; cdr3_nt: TGTGCCAGCACCTCCCCCCCAGCAAATACGCAGTATTTT
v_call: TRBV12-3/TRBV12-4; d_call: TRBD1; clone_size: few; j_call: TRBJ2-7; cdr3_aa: CASSFYSGTGVTYEQYF; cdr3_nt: TGTGCCAGCAGTTTCTACTCCGGGACAGGGGTAACCTACGAGCAGTACTTC
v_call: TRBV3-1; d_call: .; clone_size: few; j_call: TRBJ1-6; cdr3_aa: CASSPRDGYNSPLHF; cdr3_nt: TGTGCCAGCAGCCCCAGGGACGGCTATAATTCACCCCTCCACTTT
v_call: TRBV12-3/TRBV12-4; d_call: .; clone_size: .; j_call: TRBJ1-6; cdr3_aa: CASSFGPTSPLHF; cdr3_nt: TGTGCCAGCAGTTTTGGGCCGACTTCACCCCTCCACTTT
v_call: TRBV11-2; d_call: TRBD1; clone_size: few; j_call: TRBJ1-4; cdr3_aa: CASRNRDRGGPTNEKLFF; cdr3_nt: TGTGCCAGCAGGAACCGGGACAGGGGAGGACCAACTAATGAAAAACTGTTTTTT
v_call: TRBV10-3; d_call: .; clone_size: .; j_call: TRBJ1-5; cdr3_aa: CAISEIRKDQPQHF; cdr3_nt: TGTGCCATCAGTGAGATTAGGAAGGATCAGCCCCAGCATTTT
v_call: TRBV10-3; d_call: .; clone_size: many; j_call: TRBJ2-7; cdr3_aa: CAISEAGHSSYEQYF; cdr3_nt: TGTGCCATCAGCGAGGCGGGACACTCCTCCTACGAGCAGTACTTC
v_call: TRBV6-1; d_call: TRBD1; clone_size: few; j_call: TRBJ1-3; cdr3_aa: CASKTGSLSGNTIYF; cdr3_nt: TGTGCCAGCAAGACAGGGTCCCTCTCTGGAAACACCATATATTTT
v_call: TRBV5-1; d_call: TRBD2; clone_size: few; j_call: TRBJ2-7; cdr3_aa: CASSLLQTSVPYEQYF; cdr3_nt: TGCGCCAGCAGCCTCCTCCAGACTAGCGTACCCTACGAGCAGTACTTC
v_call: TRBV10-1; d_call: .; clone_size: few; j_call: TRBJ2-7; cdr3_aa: CASSGTRGYEQYF; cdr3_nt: TGCGCCAGCAGTGGAACCAGGGGCTACGAGCAGTACTTC
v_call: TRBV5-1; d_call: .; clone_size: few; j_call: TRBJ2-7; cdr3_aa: CASSLELGVIEQYF; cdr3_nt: TGCGCCAGCAGCTTGGAGTTGGGGGTGATCGAGCAGTACTTC
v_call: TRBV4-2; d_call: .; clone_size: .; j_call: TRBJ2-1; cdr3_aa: CASSQGGEQFF; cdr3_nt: TGTGCCAGCAGCCAAGGGGGTGAGCAGTTCTTC
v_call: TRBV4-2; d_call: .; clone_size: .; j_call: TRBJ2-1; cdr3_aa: CASSRAEGGDNEQFF; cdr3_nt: TGTGCCAGCAGCCGAGCAGAGGGGGGGGACAATGAGCAGTTCTTC
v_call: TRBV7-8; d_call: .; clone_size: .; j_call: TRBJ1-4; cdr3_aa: CASSLGGRDEKLFF; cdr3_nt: TGTGCCAGCAGCTTAGGGGGGAGAGATGAAAAACTGTTTTTT
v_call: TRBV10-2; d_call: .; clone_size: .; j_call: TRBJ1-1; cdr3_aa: CASSDGQKMNTEAFF; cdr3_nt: TGCGCCAGCAGTGATGGACAGAAGATGAACACTGAAGCTTTCTTT
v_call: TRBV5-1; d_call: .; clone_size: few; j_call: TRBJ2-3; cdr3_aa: CASSLEDGGTDTQYF; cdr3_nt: TGCGCCAGCAGCTTGGAGGACGGCGGCACAGATACGCAGTATTTT
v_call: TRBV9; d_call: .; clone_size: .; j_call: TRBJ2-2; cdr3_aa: CASSVGTAANTGELFF; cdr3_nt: TGTGCCAGCAGCGTAGGGACAGCCGCGAACACCGGGGAGCTGTTTTTT
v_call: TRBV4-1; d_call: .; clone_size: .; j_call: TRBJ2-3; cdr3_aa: CASSQEDQGMLTGYF; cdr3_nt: TGCGCCAGCAGCCAAGAGGACCAGGGGATGTTGACGGGGTATTTT
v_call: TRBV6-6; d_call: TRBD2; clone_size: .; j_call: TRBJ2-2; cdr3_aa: CASWGGTGELFF; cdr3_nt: TGTGCCAGCTGGGGGGGCACCGGGGAGCTGTTTTTT
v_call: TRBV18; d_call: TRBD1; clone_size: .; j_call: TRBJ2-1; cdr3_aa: CASSPPGQGPGNEQFF; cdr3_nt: TGTGCCAGCTCACCACCGGGACAGGGACCGGGCAATGAGCAGTTCTTC
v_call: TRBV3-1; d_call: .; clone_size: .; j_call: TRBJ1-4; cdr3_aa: CASSLKGLGEKLFF; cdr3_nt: TGTGCCAGCAGCCTTAAGGGACTGGGAGAAAAACTGTTTTTT
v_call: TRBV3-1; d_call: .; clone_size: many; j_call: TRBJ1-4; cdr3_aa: CASSHSWDEKLFF; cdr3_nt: TGTGCCAGCAGCCATTCGTGGGATGAAAAACTGTTTTTT
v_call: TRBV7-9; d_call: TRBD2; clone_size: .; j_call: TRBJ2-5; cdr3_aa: CASSRGGHQETQYF; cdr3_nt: TGTGCCAGCAGCCGGGGGGGTCACCAAGAGACCCAGTACTTC
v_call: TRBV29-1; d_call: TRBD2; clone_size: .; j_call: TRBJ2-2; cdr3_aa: CSGGGTGELFF; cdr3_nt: TGCTCGGGAGGGGGTACCGGGGAGCTGTTTTTT
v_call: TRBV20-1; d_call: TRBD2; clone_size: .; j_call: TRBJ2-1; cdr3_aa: CSAVPSGPELTDNEQFF; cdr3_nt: TGCAGTGCTGTCCCTAGCGGACCCGAATTAACCGACAATGAGCAGTTCTTC
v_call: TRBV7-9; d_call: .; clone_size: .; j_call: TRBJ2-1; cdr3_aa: CASSLVGGWNEQFF; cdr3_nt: TGTGCCAGCAGCTTAGTCGGCGGATGGAATGAGCAGTTCTTC
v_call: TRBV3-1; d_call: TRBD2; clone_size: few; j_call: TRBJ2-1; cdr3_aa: CASSPHTSGTYNEQFF; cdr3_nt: TGTGCCAGCAGCCCCCACACTAGCGGGACTTACAATGAGCAGTTCTTC